What follows is one TCR beta chain and its context. Measured with immunoSEQ multiplex PCR; TCRdb has only the in-frame clones, and not every one. The repertoire consists of 55,000 to 80,000 clones, with more than 70% occurring once and the leading ten covering under 8%. This sample is drawn from a study of blood T cell repertoires in COVID-19. Study overall: From the United States, Italy and Spain came samples of acute and convalescent COVID-19.

Material for sequencing was peripheral blood. The source of this sequence is a human donor in a cohort sampled during active COVID-19.

The CDR3 DNA follows: TGCGCCAGCACCGGGGGTGTTGGAACTGAAGCTTTCTTT. It is translated as CASTGGVGTEAFF. The V call is TRBV5-1, the J call TRBJ1-1; weak D call: TRBD1 (5 bases). Germline V CDR1 and CDR2: SGHRS, YFSETQ. The CDR3 runs to 13 residues. The V and J ends lost 6 bases and 5 bases respectively, with 14 bases between them.